The 14 T cell receptor beta chains reported below all come from one sample, sequenced in a study of T cells after yellow fever vaccination. One entry per CDR3 protein results from TCRdb running MiXCR on the 5' RACE reads. The sample contains roughly 190,000 distinct CDR3 sequences, about 11% of which appear only once. Sequencing was performed on CD8+ T cells sorted from PBMCs, taken 15 days after the yellow fever booster vaccination. These receptors all stem from a man aged 18 to 30 who received the YFV17D yellow fever vaccine.

This clonotype was detected many times. This chain joins TRBV29-1 and TRBJ2-1; 8 bases line up with TRBD2. The CDR3 sequence is 13 residues long. The V gene's germline CDR1 is SQVTM and CDR2 ANQGSEA. The trim removed 4 bases at V and 8 bases at J, leaving 7 bases unmatched. CDR3 sequence: CSVVDGRVDEQFF. The CDR3 DNA follows: TGCAGCGTTGTGGACGGGAGGGTGGATGAGCAGTTCTTC.

This clonotype appeared a few times. This sequence joins TRBV19 and TRBJ2-1; D ambiguous. CDR1 is LNHDA, CDR2 SQIVND, per germline (reference sequence). V lost 10 bases and J 0 bases, leaving 13 bases between the germline ends. The CDR3 extends over 14 amino acids. The CDR3 DNA sequence: TGTGCCACCACGGCTTATGACTCCTACAATGAGCAGTTCTTC. Translation gives CATTAYDSYNEQFF.

The table lists this clonotype with a few counts. The chain links TRBV28 to TRBJ2-3; TRBD1 matches at 8 bases. The CDR3 spans 16 residues. Looked up from germline, CDR1 is MDHEN and CDR2 is SYDVKM. V lost 6 bases to trimming and J lost 0 bases; unmatched junction nucleotides: 8. The DNA of the CDR3 is TGTGCCAGCAGGCCCCAGGGGGCATCTAGCACAGATACGCAGTATTTT. It yields the protein CASRPQGASSTDTQYF.

This clonotype was observed a handful of times. The V gene is TRBV5-5, the J gene TRBJ2-2; D possibly corresponds to TRBD2 (5 bases). This CDR3 has 13 amino acids. The germline V and J ends were trimmed by 2 bases and 7 bases, with 9 bases remaining between them. Germline values: CDR1 SGHKS, CDR2 YYEKEE (reference sequence). The CDR3 is CASSFGVGGELFF. DNA for the CDR3: TGTGCCAGCAGCTTCGGGGTCGGCGGGGAGCTGTTTTTT.

The rearrangement links TRBV12-3 or TRBV12-4 to TRBJ1-2; D might be TRBD1 (6 bases). Trimming removed 2 bases at V and 2 bases at J, with 15 bases between. The CDR3 length is 16 residues. Here the CDR3 reads CASSLLVRGQNYGYTF. In DNA form, the CDR3 reads TGTGCCAGCAGTTTATTGGTCCGGGGGCAGAACTATGGCTACACCTTC.

The chain is built from TRBV12-3 or TRBV12-4 and TRBJ2-3, with D possibly matching TRBD2 (5 bases). The CDR3 is 17 residues long. Trimming took 3 bases from V and 5 from J, leaving 21 bases between them. The CDR3 nucleotides read TGTGCCAGCAGTTTTAAAGGGATAGGGAACGAGGGAGATACGCAGTATTTT. Translating it yields CASSFKGIGNEGDTQYF.

This clonotype has more than one count but fewer than ten. The V call is TRBV7-9, the J call TRBJ2-3, with D perhaps TRBD2 (7 bases). Per germline, CDR1 SEHNR and CDR2 FQNEAQ (reference sequence). Trimming pared 5 bases from V and 0 bases from J, leaving 15 bases between. The CDR3 is made up of 16 amino acids. The CDR3 sequence: CASSRPGGDSTDTQYF. The CDR3 DNA reads TGTGCCAGCAGCCGACCGGGGGGCGACAGCACAGATACGCAGTATTTT. The full variable domain, completed using reference TRBV7-9 and TRBJ2-3, is DTGVSQNPRHKITKRGQNVTFRCDPISEHNRLYWYRQTLGQGPEFLTYFQNEAQLEKSRLLSDRFSAERPKGSFSTLEIQRTEQGDSAMYLCASSRPGGDSTDTQYFGPGTRLTVL.

This clonotype was seen only a few times. The gene calls are TRBV11-2 and TRBJ2-7; TRBD2 aligns across 8 bases. Trimming cost V 5 bases and J 4 bases; bases outside gene matches: 13. The CDR3 extends over 16 amino acids. Germline V gene lookup returns CDR1 SGHAT and CDR2 FQNNGV. CDR3 region: CASSLFTSGLDYEQYF. The CDR3 bases are TGTGCCAGCAGCCTATTTACTAGCGGCCTCGATTACGAGCAGTACTTC.

This clonotype was counted a few times. The chain joins TRBV9 to TRBJ2-2; a possible D gene is TRBD2 (5 bases). Deletions cut 4 bases from V and 6 bases from J, with 10 bases between. The germline V gene has CDR1 SGDLS and CDR2 YYNGEE. CDR3 size: 13 residues. CDR3 residues: CASSFTSPGELFF. The DNA of the CDR3 is TGTGCCAGCAGCTTTACTAGTCCCGGGGAGCTGTTTTTT.

This clonotype was counted at least ten times. The chain carries TRBV29-1 and TRBJ2-5, with TRBD2 identical over 8 bases. The J segment lost 4 bases and the V segment lost 1 base, leaving 8 bases of the junction unmatched. This CDR3 has 15 residues. CDR1 and CDR2 (germline): SQVTM, ANQGSEA. CDR3: CSVEVRAGALETQYF. CDR3 sequence (DNA): TGCAGCGTTGAAGTTCGAGCGGGGGCCCTAGAGACCCAGTACTTC.

The CDR3 DNA reads TGTGCCAGCAGCTGGCTCGGGGACAATGAGCAGTTCTTC. Protein sequence: CASSWLGDNEQFF. The chain combines TRBV11-2 with TRBJ2-1; possible D gene TRBD2, 5 bases. The germline V gene encodes CDR1 SGHAT and CDR2 FQNNGV. This CDR3 region has 13 residues. Trimming shortened V by 4 bases and J by 5 bases, and 9 bases separated the two germline ends.

The chain carries TRBV12-3 or TRBV12-4 and TRBJ2-2; TRBD1 is a possible D gene (6 bases). The CDR3 consists of 14 residues. V lost 11 bases and J lost 0, with 13 bases in between. The CDR3 DNA sequence: TGTGCCGTGGCCGGGACACCGAACACCGGGGAGCTGTTTTTT. Protein sequence: CAVAGTPNTGELFF.

This clonotype was picked up a small number of times. The chain is built from TRBV19 and TRBJ2-1; tentatively, D is TRBD1 or TRBD2 (5 bases each). V lost 5 bases to trimming and J lost 0 bases, with 11 bases between them. Germline V gene lookup returns CDR1 LNHDA and CDR2 SQIVND (reference sequence). CDR3 size: 15 residues. CDR3 in amino acids: CASSSGLSSYNEQFF. The DNA for the CDR3 is TGTGCCAGTAGTTCGGGGCTGAGCTCCTACAATGAGCAGTTCTTC.

CDR3 residues: CATASTSYSYEQYF. DNA for the CDR3: TGCGCTACAGCATCCACATCTTACTCCTACGAGCAGTACTTC. The chain carries TRBV4-1 and TRBJ2-7; D gene unclear. Germline V CDR1 and CDR2: MGHRA, YSYEKL. This CDR3 has 14 amino acids.